The next 30 T cell receptor beta chains were all read from a single sample in a study of T cell responses to AZD1222 COVID-19 vaccine. Some clones are missing from TCRdb's copy, which holds only in-frame ones; the method was immunoSEQ multiplex PCR. The table shows 150,000 to 200,000 clones, with 85% to 95% occurring only once. The source material was peripheral blood, sampled 28 days after the second AZD1222 dose. These receptors came from an adult who received the AZD1222 COVID-19 vaccine.

This rearrangement joins TRBV30 to TRBJ2-7, with D maybe TRBD2 (6 bases). With 1 base removed from V and 2 bases from J, the gap between germline ends came to 15 bases. The CDR3 consists of 15 residues. Germline V gene lookup returns CDR1 GTSNPN and CDR2 SVGIG (reference sequence). For the CDR3, the DNA is TGTGCCTGGAGTGAACCCGCGGGAAGACCCTACGAGCAGTACTTC. This translates into CAWSEPAGRPYEQYF.

The CDR3 spells CASSRGTSGQETQYF. The CDR3 DNA reads as TGTGCCAGCAGCCGAGGGACTAGCGGACAAGAGACCCAGTACTTC. V usage is TRBV7-6 and J usage is TRBJ2-5; 11 nucleotides match TRBD2. CDR3 length: 15 residues. The V segment lost 5 bases and the J segment 2 bases; nucleotides outside the gene matches: 4. Germline V gene data show CDR1 as SGHVS and CDR2 as FNYEAQ.

This clone turned up a few times. The V call is TRBV27, the J call TRBJ2-7, with 11 positions matching TRBD2. Germline V lookup: CDR1 MNHEY, CDR2 SMNVEV (reference sequence). V gave up 8 bases and J gave up 4 bases; unmatched junction bases: 16. The CDR3 extends over 17 amino acids. The CDR3 is CASSGGRVLAGAYEQYF. CDR3 coding DNA: TGTGCCAGCTCAGGGGGCCGCGTACTAGCGGGAGCGTACGAGCAGTACTTC.

This chain links TRBV9 with TRBJ2-7; D uncertain. Germline assignment: CDR1 SGDLS and CDR2 YYNGEE. Between the trimmed V and J ends, which lost 3 bases and 4 bases, there was a span of 17 bases. CDR3 length equals 15 residues. The CDR3 DNA is TGTGCCAGCAGCGGGCGATCGATGAGCCCATACGAGCAGTACTTC. It encodes CASSGRSMSPYEQYF.

The gene calls are TRBV4-2 and TRBJ2-5; 11 bases match TRBD2. Germline V lookup: CDR1 LGHNA, CDR2 YNFKEQ. The CDR3 totals 17 residues. Trimming cost V 5 bases and J 1 base; bases outside gene matches: 9. As DNA, the CDR3 is TGTGCCAGCAGCTATCACGGGACTAGCGGCCGCCAAGAGACCCAGTACTTC. Translated: CASSYHGTSGRQETQYF.

The chain couples TRBV5-4 to TRBJ2-3; D unclear. Per the germline V gene, CDR1 is SGHNT and CDR2 is YYREEE (reference sequence). CDR3 length equals 18 residues. The V end lost 0 bases, the J end lost 2 bases, and 19 bases lay between the germline ends. DNA for the CDR3: TGTGCCAGCAGCTTGGGCGGAGCGATTCCTCCTTCCACAGATACGCAGTATTTT. This sequence encodes CASSLGGAIPPSTDTQYF.

The rearrangement uses TRBV28 and TRBJ2-4, with D maybe TRBD1 (5 bases). The CDR3 covers 14 residues. Germline V CDR1 and CDR2: MDHEN, SYDVKM. V was trimmed by 6 bases and J by 0 bases, leaving 9 bases between them. This CDR3 is CASRVGEAKNIQYF. The CDR3 coding sequence is TGTGCCAGCAGGGTAGGGGAAGCCAAAAACATTCAGTACTTC.

This clone was seen once. This sequence joins TRBV6-1 and TRBJ1-4; D not resolved. Trimming left V 4 bases short and J 0 bases short, with 12 bases between. The V gene's germline CDR1 is MNHNS and CDR2 SASEGT. This CDR3 region has 16 residues. Here the CDR3 DNA reads TGTGCCAGCAGTGTAGTGGACGCAGCAACTAATGAAAAACTGTTTTTT. It translates to CASSVVDAATNEKLFF.

This chain joins TRBV30 and TRBJ1-2; a possible D gene is TRBD1 (5 bases). The V gene lost 7 bases and the J gene lost 5 bases, with 11 bases spanning the gap. Germline V gene data show CDR1 as GTSNPN and CDR2 as SVGIG (reference sequence). This CDR3 is 11 amino acids long. The CDR3 loop reads CASQQVYGYTF. CDR3 nucleotide sequence: TGTGCCTCCCAACAGGTATATGGCTACACCTTC.

The chain is built from TRBV5-4 and TRBJ2-2; 7 nucleotides agree with TRBD2. The CDR3 spans 15 residues. J gave up 2 bases and V 0 bases, and 1 base lay outside the gene matches. CDR1 is SGHNT, CDR2 YYREEE, per germline (reference sequence). The CDR3 reads CASSLGAGNTGELFF. The CDR3 DNA reads TGTGCCAGCAGCTTGGGAGCGGGAAACACCGGGGAGCTGTTTTTT.

V is TRBV5-1 and J is TRBJ2-3, with 8 bases lining up with TRBD2. The trim removed 0 bases at V and 4 bases at J, leaving 4 bases unmatched. Germline V gene data show CDR1 as SGHRS and CDR2 as YFSETQ. CDR3 length equals 15 residues. CDR3 DNA sequence: TGCGCCAGCAGCTTGGCCGGGACTAGTTCAGATACGCAGTATTTT. Protein: CASSLAGTSSDTQYF.

The chain recombines TRBV12-5 with TRBJ2-1; D not resolved. This CDR3 has 14 residues. The germline V gene has CDR1 LGHNT and CDR2 FRNRAP. Trimming shortened V by 7 bases and J by 3 bases, and 13 bases separated the two germline ends. DNA of the CDR3: TGTGCTAGTGCCCCCAAGAGTAACTACAATGAGCAGTTCTTC. It translates to CASAPKSNYNEQFF.

V is TRBV12-3 or TRBV12-4 and J is TRBJ1-2; no definite D call. The length of the CDR3 is 12 residues. V was trimmed by 1 base and J by 6 bases, leaving 6 bases between them. CDR3 sequence: CASSLGVDGYTF. Written as DNA, the CDR3 is TGTGCCAGCAGTTTAGGAGTGGATGGCTACACCTTC.

The V and J genes are TRBV9 and TRBJ2-1, with D possibly TRBD2 on 5 matching bases. Trimming removed 4 bases at V and 5 bases at J, with 13 bases between. The CDR3 extends over 14 amino acids. Germline CDR1 reads SGDLS; CDR2 reads YYNGEE. The CDR3 loop reads CASSTRTVNNEQFF. In DNA form, the CDR3 reads TGTGCCAGCAGCACCCGGACTGTAAACAATGAGCAGTTCTTC.

The rearrangement uses TRBV7-6 and TRBJ1-1; 7 bases map to TRBD1. The CDR3 is made up of 13 amino acids. Germline loops: CDR1 SGHVS, CDR2 FNYEAQ. V trimming: 7 bases; J trimming: 4 bases; junction bases outside the gene matches: 6. CDR3 sequence: CASTPGGGTEAFF. The CDR3, as DNA: TGTGCCAGCACCCCAGGGGGTGGCACTGAAGCTTTCTTT.

V is TRBV7-2 and J is TRBJ2-5, with D maybe TRBD1 (6 bases). CDR3 length: 13 amino acids. With 8 bases removed from V and 1 base from J, the gap between germline ends came to 11 bases. Germline V gives CDR1 SGHTA, CDR2 FQGNSA. The DNA for the CDR3 is TGTGCCAGCCACCGGACAGTCCAAGAGACCCAGTACTTC. Translated, it gives CASHRTVQETQYF.

DNA of the CDR3: TGTGCCAGCAGCTCTCGACAGCTCGGTAATGAAAAACTGTTTTTT. Protein: CASSSRQLGNEKLFF. The chain employs TRBV7-9 and TRBJ1-4, with D tentatively TRBD1 (5 bases). This CDR3 comprises 15 residues. Germline lookup yields CDR1 SEHNR and CDR2 FQNEAQ (reference sequence). Between the trimmed V and J ends, which lost 4 bases and 4 bases, there was a span of 13 bases.

This chain connects TRBV9 to TRBJ2-1; TRBD2 matches 11 bases. Germline V gene data show CDR1 as SGDLS and CDR2 as YYNGEE. This CDR3 comprises 16 residues. V lost 0 bases, J lost 8 bases, and 7 bases stayed unmatched. This chain's CDR3 is CASSVVRLAGWDEQFF. The CDR3 bases are TGTGCCAGCAGCGTAGTAAGACTAGCGGGATGGGATGAGCAGTTCTTC.

This clone showed up just once. Other DNA sequences in this specimen translate into the identical CDR3. V and J are TRBV18 and TRBJ1-1; 8 bases are shared with TRBD1. The CDR3 loop spans 14 amino acids. Germline values: CDR1 KGHSH, CDR2 LQKENI. V shed 3 bases, J shed 2 bases, and the junction held 2 bases outside the gene matches. CDR3 amino acids: CASSPGQGNTEAFF. CDR3 bases: TGTGCCAGCTCACCCGGACAGGGAAACACTGAAGCTTTCTTT.

The chain combines TRBV28 with TRBJ2-7; 9 bases fit TRBD1. The CDR3 loop spans 15 amino acids. The germline gives CDR1 MDHEN, CDR2 SYDVKM. V lost 6 bases, J lost 3 bases, and 9 bases stayed unmatched. CDR3 amino acids: CASSVPGQGLYEQYF. In DNA form, the CDR3 reads TGTGCCAGCAGCGTTCCGGGACAGGGCCTCTACGAGCAGTACTTC.

The V and J genes are TRBV3-1 (or the pseudogene TRBV3-2) and TRBJ1-2; 12 nucleotides match TRBD1. The CDR3 covers 16 residues. CDR1 is LGHDT and CDR2 is YNNKEL in the germline V gene (reference sequence). With 0 bases clipped from V and 8 bases from J, the junction kept 7 bases outside the gene matches. The CDR3 sequence: CASSQDRGQGAHGYTF. CDR3 nucleotide sequence: TGTGCCAGCAGCCAAGATCGGGGACAGGGGGCGCACGGCTACACCTTC.

This chain uses TRBV5-1 with TRBJ2-3; 9 bases match TRBD2. The CDR3 has 14 amino acids. With V trimmed by 6 bases and J by 5 bases, 7 bases remained unmatched. Germline V gene sequence: CDR1 SGHRS, CDR2 YFSETQ. The CDR3 loop reads CASKAGGSGDTQYF. The CDR3 DNA follows: TGCGCCAGCAAGGCGGGAGGGTCGGGAGATACGCAGTATTTT.

The V gene is TRBV30, the J gene TRBJ1-2; 10 nucleotides agree with TRBD1. The V gene end was trimmed by 2 bases and the J gene end by 7 bases; junction bases not matched to a gene: 4. There are 13 residues in the CDR3. Germline CDR1 is GTSNPN and CDR2 is SVGIG (reference sequence). The CDR3 DNA reads TGTGCCTGGAGTTGGACAGGGGGAAGTGGCTACACCTTC. As protein: CAWSWTGGSGYTF.

This sequence joins TRBV4-1 and TRBJ2-3; a weak D match, TRBD2 (5 bases). Per the germline V gene, CDR1 is MGHRA and CDR2 is YSYEKL. Trimming removed 0 bases from V and 5 bases from J, with 9 bases in between. The CDR3 is made up of 14 amino acids. CDR3 in amino acids: CASSQDRGRDTQYF. DNA of the CDR3: TGCGCCAGCAGCCAAGATCGGGGTCGAGATACGCAGTATTTT.

The V and J genes are TRBV3-1 (or the pseudogene TRBV3-2) and TRBJ2-7, with 9 bases that match TRBD1. Germline V gene sequence: CDR1 LGHDT, CDR2 YNNKEL (reference sequence). The CDR3 consists of 16 residues. After removal of 9 bases from V and 0 bases from J, the junction contained 12 bases not matched to a gene. In nucleotides, the CDR3 is TGTGCCAGTACTGGCGGGACAGGGAGAATCTCCTACGAGCAGTACTTC. Amino acids: CASTGGTGRISYEQYF.

The genes are TRBV7-6 and TRBJ2-1; the D gene is possibly TRBD2 (6 bases). V lost 5 bases, J lost 2 bases, and 19 bases lay in between. CDR3 length: 17 amino acids. Germline lookup yields CDR1 SGHVS and CDR2 FNYEAQ. DNA of the CDR3: TGTGCCAGCAGCCTCGGACTGAGTAGCGGTGCCTACAATGAGCAGTTCTTC. Residues: CASSLGLSSGAYNEQFF.

The chain links TRBV6-6 to TRBJ2-7; D gene unclear. V was pared by 1 base and J by 0 bases, with 4 bases between. This CDR3 spans 13 amino acids. CDR1 MNHNY and CDR2 SVGAGI come from the germline V gene (reference sequence). CDR3 nucleotides: TGTGCCAGCAGTTACTTAGGCTCCTACGAGCAGTACTTC. It translates to CASSYLGSYEQYF.

CDR3 in DNA: TGTGCCAGCAGCGGACAGGGGAACACTGAAGCTTTCTTT. It codes for CASSGQGNTEAFF. The V call is TRBV9, the J call TRBJ1-1; 7 positions agree with TRBD1. The CDR3 contains 13 residues. V was pared by 3 bases and J by 1 base, with 0 bases of the junction left unmatched. CDR1 and CDR2 from the germline V gene are SGDLS and YYNGEE.

The V and J genes are TRBV7-6 and TRBJ1-2, with D hard to call. With 4 bases removed from V and 0 bases from J, the gap between germline ends came to 12 bases. Germline V gives CDR1 SGHVS, CDR2 FNYEAQ. The CDR3 loop spans 15 amino acids. The chain's CDR3 is CASSSGITANYGYTF. The CDR3 nucleotides read TGTGCCAGCAGCTCAGGCATAACAGCTAACTATGGCTACACCTTC.

The chain has TRBV7-9 and TRBJ2-4, with D tentatively TRBD2 (6 bases). In germline, CDR1 is SEHNR, CDR2 FQNEAQ (reference sequence). The V gene lost 2 bases and the J gene lost 0 bases, with 17 bases spanning the gap. This CDR3 spans 18 amino acids. CDR3 amino acids: CASSLPPRDFLAKNIQYF. The DNA of the CDR3 is TGTGCCAGCAGCTTACCGCCCCGGGACTTTCTAGCCAAAAACATTCAGTACTTC. The full variable domain, rest sourced from reference TRBV7-9 and TRBJ2-4, is DTGVSQNPRHKITKRGQNVTFRCDPISEHNRLYWYRQTLGQGPEFLTYFQNEAQLEKSRLLSDRFSAERPKGSFSTLEIQRTEQGDSAMYLCASSLPPRDFLAKNIQYFGAGTRLSVL.